What follows are 18 T cell receptor beta chains derived from one specimen sequenced in a study of cytomegalovirus exposure and HLA in healthy donors (dated by TCRdb to the late 2010s). The library was made by the immunoSEQ multiplex PCR assay. For the multiplex PCR, a mixture combining 60 forward primers for TCR Vbeta segments and 13 reverse primers for TCR Jbeta segments was used. Not all clones reach the TCRdb copy of this immuneACCESS table, which keeps in-frame sequences only. Checked studies attribute under half of the gap to unresolved V genes and leave the rest unexplained. The sample data list about 120,000 clones, and 74% of these were observed just once. The top ten hold approximately 2% of the sample. The sample taken for sequencing was PBMCs. These receptors were obtained from a human donor in good health.

The CDR3 protein is CAWGGRDEQYF. CDR3 DNA sequence: TGTGCCTGGGGGGGCAGGGACGAGCAGTACTTC. This chain uses TRBV30 with TRBJ2-7; maybe TRBD1 (6 bases). Trimming shortened V by 5 bases and J by 5 bases, and 10 bases separated the two germline ends. Germline V lookup: CDR1 GTSNPN, CDR2 SVGIG (reference sequence). This CDR3 has 11 amino acids.

This clone showed up just a few times. The chain has TRBV9 and TRBJ2-7; TRBD1 might be the D (6 bases). With 3 bases removed from V and 4 bases from J, the gap between germline ends came to 11 bases. The CDR3 loop spans 13 amino acids. Germline lookup yields CDR1 SGDLS and CDR2 YYNGEE. The CDR3 spells CASSGGPLYEQYF. The CDR3 DNA is TGTGCCAGCAGCGGGGGGCCCTTATACGAGCAGTACTTC.

The rearrangement links TRBV7-8 to TRBJ2-7, with D possibly being TRBD1 (6 bases). The CDR3 loop spans 15 amino acids. The germline gives CDR1 SGHVS, CDR2 FQNEAQ. V lost 9 bases and J lost 0, with 18 bases in between. This chain's CDR3 is CASSRPGVGSYEQYF. The CDR3, as DNA: TGTGCCAGTTCCCGTCCAGGGGTAGGCTCCTACGAGCAGTACTTC.

A few counts support this clone. The gene calls are TRBV27 and TRBJ2-7, with 11 bases identical to TRBD2. CDR3 size: 18 residues. Trimming at V came to 5 bases and at J to 5 bases, leaving 17 bases not matched to a gene. The V gene's germline CDR1 is MNHEY and CDR2 SMNVEV (reference sequence). The CDR3 region is CASSPLGSGRALPNEQYF. The CDR3 region has the DNA TGTGCCAGCAGTCCCCTGGGTAGCGGGAGGGCCCTGCCGAACGAGCAGTACTTC.

V usage is TRBV4-1 and J usage is TRBJ2-1; 8 nucleotides match TRBD2. CDR1 MGHRA and CDR2 YSYEKL come from the germline V gene. This CDR3 is 15 amino acids long. V was pared by 1 base and J by 7 bases, with 6 bases of the junction left unmatched. CDR3 DNA sequence: TGCGCCAGCAGCCAAGTCGGGGGGGCGAGGAATGAGCAGTTCTTC. This translates into CASSQVGGARNEQFF.

The rearrangement joins TRBV29-1 to TRBJ1-3; 7 bases line up with TRBD1. This CDR3 spans 16 amino acids. V lost 7 bases, J lost 0 bases, and 12 bases stayed unmatched. Germline V gives CDR1 SQVTM, CDR2 ANQGSEA. The CDR3 sequence: CSAPGPGGSSGNTIYF. The CDR3 region has the DNA TGCAGCGCCCCCGGTCCAGGGGGATCCTCTGGAAACACCATATATTTT.

This clone was seen only once. This chain connects TRBV4-2 to TRBJ2-1; the match to TRBD2 covers 14 bases. The CDR3 is made up of 19 amino acids. Germline CDR1 and CDR2: LGHNA and YNFKEQ. With 4 bases clipped from V and 0 bases from J, the junction kept 8 bases outside the gene matches. The chain's CDR3 is CASSPRLAGGRGSYNEQFF. CDR3 sequence (DNA): TGTGCCAGCAGCCCGCGACTAGCGGGAGGGAGGGGCTCCTACAATGAGCAGTTCTTC.

The chain uses TRBV5-1 and TRBJ1-4, with a tentative D call TRBD1 (6 bases). Trimming removed 7 bases at V and 4 bases at J, with 11 bases between. CDR1 and CDR2 (germline): SGHRS, YFSETQ. The CDR3 has 13 residues. CDR3 sequence reads: CASSDRNNEKLFF. The CDR3, as DNA: TGCGCCAGCTCGGACAGAAATAATGAAAAACTGTTTTTT.

This clone was seen more than once but under ten times. The chain uses TRBV6-1 and TRBJ1-4; D not resolved. V was cut by 6 bases and J by 3 bases, with 14 bases left in between. CDR1 is MNHNS and CDR2 is SASEGT in the germline V gene. This CDR3 spans 15 amino acids. Here the CDR3 DNA reads TGTGCCAGCAGGCGGCATGGGAGGGCTAATGAAAAACTGTTTTTT. Translated, it gives CASRRHGRANEKLFF.

The sample holds one count of this clone. The V call is TRBV4-2, the J call TRBJ2-3; 7 nucleotides agree with TRBD1. This CDR3 has 14 residues. The ends lost 4 bases at V and 2 bases at J; junction bases unmatched: 3. Looked up from germline, CDR1 is LGHNA and CDR2 is YNFKEQ. CDR3 bases: TGTGCCAGCAGCCTAGGGGGCTCCACAGATACGCAGTATTTT. Its translation is CASSLGGSTDTQYF.

The chain uses TRBV5-1 and TRBJ2-5; TRBD1 agrees at 7 bases. This CDR3 has 14 amino acids. The V segment lost 5 bases and the J segment 4 bases; nucleotides outside the gene matches: 8. Germline-derived CDR1 and CDR2 are SGHRS and YFSETQ. CDR3 bases: TGCGCCAGCAGTGCCTTTAAGGGGGCAGAGACCCAGTACTTC. Amino acids: CASSAFKGAETQYF.

The chain's CDR3 is CASRSDAAGTGSNQPQHF. The DNA for the CDR3 is TGTGCCAGCAGGTCCGATGCCGCCGGGACAGGGAGCAATCAGCCCCAGCATTTT. The chain has TRBV28 and TRBJ1-5; TRBD1 agrees at 9 bases. The CDR3 is made up of 18 amino acids. V lost 6 bases and J lost 1; bases outside the gene matches: 13. CDR1 and CDR2 from the germline V gene are MDHEN and SYDVKM.

The V call is TRBV5-4, the J call TRBJ2-5; D perhaps matches TRBD2 (5 bases). Germline CDR1 is SGHNT and CDR2 is YYREEE (reference sequence). This CDR3 has 13 residues. V shed 5 bases and J shed 4 bases, with 12 bases lying between them. CDR3 amino acids: CASSKREGETQYF. CDR3 DNA sequence: TGTGCCAGCAGTAAGAGAGAGGGAGAGACCCAGTACTTC.

The V gene is TRBV5-6, the J gene TRBJ1-1; a weak D match, TRBD1 (6 bases). Germline-derived CDR1 and CDR2 are SGHDT and YYEEEE. Trimming removed 6 bases from V and 1 base from J, with 10 bases in between. CDR3 size: 13 residues. Here the CDR3 DNA reads TGTGCCAGCACCCCGACAGGGAACACTGAAGCTTTCTTT. This translates into CASTPTGNTEAFF.

The chain joins TRBV7-6 to TRBJ2-2, with no clear D. There are 16 residues in the CDR3. The germline CDR1 and CDR2 sequences are SGHVS and FNYEAQ. V lost 5 bases and J lost 2, with 15 bases in between. CDR3 DNA: TGTGCCAGCAGCACACCCACCATGACTAACACCGGGGAGCTGTTTTTT. Translated: CASSTPTMTNTGELFF.

CDR3 nucleotide sequence: TGTGCCAGCAGCTTGACAGGGTTCCGGAACACCGGGGAGCTGTTTTTT. Translating it yields CASSLTGFRNTGELFF. The chain recombines TRBV11-3 with TRBJ2-2; TRBD1 agrees at 7 bases. Trimming cost V 3 bases and J 1 base; bases outside gene matches: 5. The CDR3 covers 16 residues. Germline CDR1 reads SGHNT; CDR2 reads YENEEA.

The V gene is TRBV5-1, the J gene TRBJ2-3; TRBD2 aligns across 7 bases. The trim removed 4 bases at V and 5 bases at J, leaving 13 bases unmatched. Germline lookup yields CDR1 SGHRS and CDR2 YFSETQ. The CDR3 length is 16 residues. The CDR3 sequence: CASSLRAGERGDTQYF. CDR3 sequence (DNA): TGCGCCAGCAGCCTGCGGGCGGGAGAGCGGGGAGATACGCAGTATTTT. Variable domain in full (rest from reference TRBV5-1 and TRBJ2-3): KAGVTQTPRYLIKTRGQQVTLSCSPISGHRSVSWYQQTPGQGLQFLFEYFSETQRNKGNFPGRFSGRQFSNSRSEMNVSTLELGDSALYLCASSLRAGERGDTQYFGPGTRLTVL.

The chain combines TRBV9 with TRBJ2-5; TRBD1 aligns across 7 bases. With the DNA end fitting TRBJ2-7 better, the J assignment may be wrong. CDR1 is SGDLS, CDR2 YYNGEE, per germline. The CDR3 contains 13 residues. The CDR3 region is CASSGSGGYEQYF. The CDR3, as DNA: TGTGCCAGCAGCGGGTCAGGGGGCTACGAGCAGTACTTC.